Listed below are T cell receptor beta chains from one sample, sequenced in a study of sequential checkpoint blockade in melanoma. The assay was immunoSEQ multiplex PCR, and TCRdb's table has in-frame clones only and misses some. The table lists fewer than 20,000 clones, 72% of them singletons, with about 19% in the top ten. The sample was CD8+ T cells sorted from blood (inferred from file names), taken from a patient given nivolumab and ipilimumab in sequence. Source of these receptors: a human donor with melanoma. The CDR3 runs from the conserved cysteine through the conserved F or W. The D gene is left open where the match is weak. Size is stated for part of the rows, as once, few or many counts, or as a class when the clone is expanded.

D: TRBD1
V: TRBV11-2
size: -
length: 16
J: TRBJ1-3
DNA: TGTGCCAGCAGCGGACGGACAGGTCTCTCTGGAAACACCATATATTTT
CDR3: CASSGRTGLSGNTIYF

D: -
V: TRBV9
size: once
length: 16
J: TRBJ2-2
DNA: TGTGCCAGCAGCGTAGGAGGACAGCCGAACACCGGGGAGCTGTTTTTT
CDR3: CASSVGGQPNTGELFF

D: TRBD1
V: TRBV7-8
size: -
length: 17
J: TRBJ1-2
DNA: TGTGCCAGCAGCTTTCCGGGACAGGGGTTTGACGGCTATGGCTACACCTTC
CDR3: CASSFPGQGFDGYGYTF

D: -
V: TRBV9
size: -
length: 14
J: TRBJ1-1
DNA: TGTGCCAGCAGCCCAGCGGTAGGGAGGACTGAAGCTTTCTTT
CDR3: CASSPAVGRTEAFF

D: -
V: TRBV28
size: -
length: 13
J: TRBJ2-7
DNA: TGTGCCAGCAGTTTAGGCAAAGTCTACGAGCAGTACTTC
CDR3: CASSLGKVYEQYF

D: TRBD2
V: TRBV6-1
size: -
length: 14
J: TRBJ2-3
DNA: TGTGCCAGCAATAGCGGGGGGGCCGCAGATACGCAGTATTTT
CDR3: CASNSGGAADTQYF

D: -
V: TRBV7-9
size: few
length: 14
J: TRBJ2-7
DNA: TGTGCCAGCAGCTTTGGGGGGACCTCCTACGAGCAGTACTTC
CDR3: CASSFGGTSYEQYF

D: -
V: TRBV28
size: -
length: 12
J: TRBJ2-7
DNA: TGTGCCAGTGCAGGGTTGGGTTACGAGCAGTACTTC
CDR3: CASAGLGYEQYF

D: -
V: TRBV18
size: -
length: 15
J: TRBJ2-7
DNA: TGTGCCAGCTCACCTGACTCAATGGGTTTTTACGAGCAGTACTTC
CDR3: CASSPDSMGFYEQYF

D: TRBD1
V: TRBV27
size: -
length: 14
J: TRBJ1-1
DNA: TGTGCCAGCAGGATGACAGGGCTGAACACTGAAGCTTTCTTT
CDR3: CASRMTGLNTEAFF

D: -
V: TRBV6-5
size: -
length: 15
J: TRBJ1-2
DNA: TGTGCCAGCAGCCCACAGACAGTAGCTAACTATGGCTACACCTTC
CDR3: CASSPQTVANYGYTF

D: TRBD1
V: TRBV6-5
size: once
length: 14
J: TRBJ1-4
DNA: TGTGCCAGCAGCCCCCAGGGGGCCTATGAAAAACTGTTTTTT
CDR3: CASSPQGAYEKLFF

D: TRBD1
V: TRBV27
size: -
length: 19
J: TRBJ2-5
DNA: TGTGCCAGCAGTTTATCTGTCGGGGAGGGACAGGGTCACCGTTGGAAGCAGTACTTC
CDR3: CASSLSVGEGQGHRWKQYF

D: TRBD1
V: TRBV5-4
size: -
length: 14
J: TRBJ2-7
DNA: TGTGCCAGCAGCTTGGAGGCAGGGGGCGACGAGCAGTACTTC
CDR3: CASSLEAGGDEQYF

D: -
V: TRBV7-9
size: -
length: 14
J: TRBJ2-7
DNA: TGTGCCAGCAGCAGCCCGACTAGACCTTACGAGCAGTACTTC
CDR3: CASSSPTRPYEQYF

D: -
V: TRBV18
size: medium-sized
length: 13
J: TRBJ1-3
DNA: TGTGCCAGCTCACCGGGCAGGGTGAACACCATATATTTT
CDR3: CASSPGRVNTIYF

D: -
V: TRBV9
size: -
length: 14
J: TRBJ2-7
DNA: TGTGCCAGCAGCGTAGCTGGCCGAACCTACGAGCAGTACTTC
CDR3: CASSVAGRTYEQYF

D: TRBD1
V: TRBV5-4
size: -
length: 14
J: TRBJ1-4
DNA: TGTGCCAGCAGCACCGGGACAGGGGATGAAAAACTGTTTTTT
CDR3: CASSTGTGDEKLFF

D: -
V: TRBV7-9
size: -
length: 14
J: TRBJ2-7
DNA: TGTGCCAGCAGCTTTCCCGGTAGCTCCTACGAGCAGTACTTC
CDR3: CASSFPGSSYEQYF

D: -
V: TRBV11-1
size: -
length: 16
J: TRBJ2-7
DNA: TGTGCCAGCAGCTTAAATTCCCGGGTACGACCCTACGAGCAGTACTTC
CDR3: CASSLNSRVRPYEQYF

D: -
V: TRBV28
size: -
length: 12
J: TRBJ2-7
DNA: TGTGCCAGCAGTTTCTATGACTACGAGCAGTACTTC
CDR3: CASSFYDYEQYF

D: -
V: TRBV27
size: -
length: 15
J: TRBJ1-1
DNA: TGTGCCAGCAGTTTTACGGGACAACCTAACACTGAAGCTTTCTTT
CDR3: CASSFTGQPNTEAFF

D: TRBD2
V: TRBV27
size: -
length: 15
J: TRBJ2-7
DNA: TGTGCCAGCAGTCCAAAGACTAGCGGGAGCGACGAGCAGTACTTC
CDR3: CASSPKTSGSDEQYF

D: TRBD2
V: TRBV19
size: -
length: 14
J: TRBJ2-7
DNA: TGTGCCAGTAGTCCGCGGACTAGCGGGGGTGAGCAGTACTTC
CDR3: CASSPRTSGGEQYF

D: -
V: TRBV7-2
size: few
length: 15
J: TRBJ2-7
DNA: TGTGCCAGCAGCCCTCACTACTCTCGGCACTACGAGCAGTACTTC
CDR3: CASSPHYSRHYEQYF

D: TRBD1
V: TRBV19
size: -
length: 15
J: TRBJ1-2
DNA: TGTGCCAGTAGTGGGACAGGGGGCAGCGGCTATGGCTACACCTTC
CDR3: CASSGTGGSGYGYTF

D: TRBD2
V: TRBV11-3
size: -
length: 12
J: TRBJ2-7
DNA: TGTGCCTCGGGCCCGGGGGGGCGGGAGCAGTACTTC
CDR3: CASGPGGREQYF

D: TRBD1
V: TRBV5-1
size: -
length: 15
J: TRBJ1-2
DNA: TGCGCCAGCAGCTATGGCAGGGGGTTATTGTGGGGCTACACCTTC
CDR3: CASSYGRGLLWGYTF

D: -
V: TRBV12-5
size: -
length: 19
J: TRBJ2-6
DNA: TGTGCTAGTGCCCTGCCGGAGGCAGGCACTACCTCTGGGGCCAACGTCCTGACTTTC
CDR3: CASALPEAGTTSGANVLTF

D: -
V: TRBV13
size: once
length: 14
J: TRBJ1-1
DNA: TGTGCCAGCAGAAGGACCTGGGGGGACACTGAAGCTTTCTTT
CDR3: CASRRTWGDTEAFF

D: -
V: TRBV4-1
size: -
length: 15
J: TRBJ2-2
DNA: TGCGCCAGCAGCCTGGGGCGTGGTAACACCGGGGAGCTGTTTTTT
CDR3: CASSLGRGNTGELFF

D: -
V: TRBV7-9
size: -
length: 15
J: TRBJ2-2
DNA: TGTGCCAGCAGCAATCCCGGGATCAGCACCGGGGAGCTGTTTTTT
CDR3: CASSNPGISTGELFF

D: -
V: TRBV7-9
size: -
length: 15
J: TRBJ2-7
DNA: TGTGCCAGCAGCTTAGGACTAGGGAGCTCCTACGAGCAGTACTTC
CDR3: CASSLGLGSSYEQYF

D: -
V: TRBV28
size: -
length: 13
J: TRBJ1-1
DNA: TGTGCCAGCAGTCCCCTGGCATCGAATGAAGCTTTCTTT
CDR3: CASSPLASNEAFF

D: -
V: TRBV2
size: -
length: 13
J: TRBJ1-4
DNA: TGTGCCAGCACCCGGGGTGTTGGGGAAAAACTGTTTTTT
CDR3: CASTRGVGEKLFF

D: -
V: TRBV6-5
size: -
length: 16
J: TRBJ1-2
DNA: TGTGCCAGCAGTTACTCCCCGGACAGACACCTCTATGGCTACACCTTC
CDR3: CASSYSPDRHLYGYTF

D: TRBD2
V: TRBV7-2
size: -
length: 14
J: TRBJ2-7
DNA: TGTGCCAGCAGCTTGAACGGGGAGGGTGACGAGCAGTACTTC
CDR3: CASSLNGEGDEQYF

D: -
V: TRBV4-2
size: -
length: 16
J: TRBJ1-5
DNA: TGTGCCAGCAGCCAAGAAGGAGGGTATAGCAATCAGCCCCAGCATTTT
CDR3: CASSQEGGYSNQPQHF

D: -
V: TRBV28
size: -
length: 20
J: TRBJ1-2
DNA: TGTGCCAGCAGTTTATCCTATGGGGTGACAGGAATGCCCGTGGGCTATGGCTACACCTTC
CDR3: CASSLSYGVTGMPVGYGYTF

D: -
V: TRBV19
size: -
length: 13
J: TRBJ2-7
DNA: TGTGCCAGTAGTATCGTTCCAGGCTACGAGCAGTACTTC
CDR3: CASSIVPGYEQYF

D: TRBD1
V: TRBV10-3
size: -
length: 17
J: TRBJ2-7
DNA: TGTGCCATCAGTGAGTCTCAGACAGGGGGTCGGGCCTACGAGCAGTACTTC
CDR3: CAISESQTGGRAYEQYF

D: -
V: TRBV7-9
size: -
length: 15
J: TRBJ2-7
DNA: TGTGCCAGCAGCTTAGCGCACAGACCAGCCTACGAGCAGTACTTC
CDR3: CASSLAHRPAYEQYF

D: -
V: TRBV4-2
size: -
length: 17
J: TRBJ2-6
DNA: TGTGCCAGCAGCCAAGACGAGGAGGGCTCCGGGGCCAACGTCCTGACTTTC
CDR3: CASSQDEEGSGANVLTF

D: -
V: TRBV9
size: -
length: 10
J: TRBJ1-2
DNA: TGTGCCAGCAGCTTTTTAGGCTACACCTTC
CDR3: CASSFLGYTF

D: -
V: TRBV7-9
size: -
length: 12
J: TRBJ1-1
DNA: TGTGCCAGCAGCTTAGGGGGGGAGAAAGCTTTCTTT
CDR3: CASSLGGEKAFF

D: TRBD1
V: TRBV19
size: -
length: 13
J: TRBJ1-3
DNA: TGTGCCAGTAGGGCAGACAGGGCGGACACCATATATTTT
CDR3: CASRADRADTIYF

D: -
V: TRBV28
size: -
length: 13
J: TRBJ2-7
DNA: TGTGCCAGCAGCCCCGGGGAGCACTACGAGCAGTACTTC
CDR3: CASSPGEHYEQYF

D: TRBD1
V: TRBV28
size: -
length: 13
J: TRBJ2-7
DNA: TGTGCCAGCAGTTTAGGGACAGGGTACGAGCAGTACTTC
CDR3: CASSLGTGYEQYF

D: TRBD1
V: TRBV28
size: -
length: 14
J: TRBJ1-5
DNA: TGTGCCAGCAGTTCGAGGGGGCCGAGGCAGCCCCAGCATTTT
CDR3: CASSSRGPRQPQHF

D: TRBD1
V: TRBV28
size: -
length: 15
J: TRBJ2-7
DNA: TGTGCCAGCAGTTTGTTACAGGGGATTAACTACGAGCAGTACTTC
CDR3: CASSLLQGINYEQYF

D: -
V: TRBV6-1
size: -
length: 15
J: TRBJ2-7
DNA: TGTGCCAGCAGTGAAGCCGTCGGGGGGCGAGACGAGCAGTACTTC
CDR3: CASSEAVGGRDEQYF